The table lists the clone carrying this T cell receptor beta chain with a count of one. The data are from a study of blood T cell repertoires in COVID-19. Overall study context: Samples of COVID-19 (acute and convalescent) were obtained from the United States, Italy and Spain. PBMCs, B-cell-depleted T cells, or T cells provided the cDNA or gDNA that made up the material.

Here immunoSEQ multiplex PCR was the method, and the copy in TCRdb shows in-frame clones only, minus some. This sample has about 270,000 clones; approximately 87% occur once, and the top ten carry around 12%. Seattle-derived patients entered the study during active infection and were followed longitudinally. The sample consisted of peripheral blood. The sequence came from a woman in her 30s with COVID-19, enrolled during active disease.

CDR3 residues: CASSTTGTGSAEAFF. The CDR3 DNA follows: TGCGCCAGCAGCACCACCGGGACAGGGTCGGCTGAAGCTTTCTTT. This chain links TRBV5-1 with TRBJ1-1; 9 bases are a match to TRBD1. J lost 6 bases, V lost 4 bases, and 10 bases had no gene match. In germline, CDR1 is SGHRS, CDR2 YFSETQ. This CDR3 region has 15 residues.